A selection of T cell receptor beta chains follows, all from one sample in a study of stem cell transplantation in POMP-related autoinflammatory disease. Some clones are missing from TCRdb's copy, which holds only in-frame ones; the method was immunoSEQ multiplex PCR. The data hold 9,500 to 10,000 clones, with about four fifths observed a single time. The material sequenced was CD4+ T cells from PBMCs, taken after stem cell transplantation. The origin of the receptors is a human patient with POMP-related autoinflammation and immune dysregulation (PRAID). Part of the T cell pool may stem from the graft donor. Both conserved end residues are part of each CDR3. D genes are given only for firm matches. For some rows the clone size is stated as once, few or many, or as a class when expanded; others skip it.

TRBJ2-2	NA	TRBV28	NA	CASSLGLVGELFF	TGTGCCAGCAGTTTGGGACTGGTTGGGGAGCTGTTTTTT
TRBJ2-3	once	TRBV29-1	NA	CSVVVRGSTDTQYF	TGCAGCGTTGTGGTGCGTGGTAGCACAGATACGCAGTATTTT
TRBJ1-1	NA	TRBV5-5	NA	CASSFNKDILNTEAFF	TGTGCCAGCAGCTTCAATAAAGACATCCTGAACACTGAAGCTTTCTTT
TRBJ2-1	NA	TRBV5-4	TRBD1	CASSPRRGRPSYNEQFF	TGTGCCAGCAGCCCTCGCAGGGGGCGCCCCTCCTACAATGAGCAGTTCTTC
TRBJ1-5	NA	TRBV30	NA	CAWSVGLVNQPQHF	TGTGCCTGGAGTGTAGGACTGGTGAATCAGCCCCAGCATTTT
TRBJ2-1	NA	TRBV5-5	TRBD2	CASSFVSPAGVTPLGEQFF	TGTGCCAGCAGCTTTGTTTCCCCTGCGGGAGTAACCCCCTTAGGAGAGCAGTTCTTC
TRBJ2-2	NA	TRBV18	TRBD2	CASSPVAGSTGELFF	TGTGCCAGCTCACCGGTAGCGGGATCGACCGGGGAGCTGTTTTTT
TRBJ2-4	NA	TRBV3-1/TRBV3-2	NA	CASSSIFPIRKNIQYF	TGTGCCAGCAGCTCGATTTTTCCCATTAGAAAAAACATTCAGTACTTC
TRBJ2-1	once	TRBV2	NA	CASSERQVGNEQFF	TGTGCCAGCAGTGAAAGGCAGGTGGGGAATGAGCAGTTCTTC
TRBJ2-1	NA	TRBV4-1	NA	CASSQGGGRANEQFF	TGCGCCAGCAGCCAGGGAGGGGGCCGGGCCAATGAGCAGTTCTTC
TRBJ1-1	NA	TRBV6-5	NA	CASSYSAGDIEAFF	TGTGCCAGCAGTTACTCGGCGGGGGACATTGAAGCTTTCTTT
TRBJ2-7	NA	TRBV7-8	NA	CASSLNTYEQYF	TGTGCCAGCAGCTTAAACACCTACGAGCAGTACTTC
TRBJ1-2	NA	TRBV6-5	NA	CASSPGIGNYGYTF	TGTGCCAGCAGCCCAGGGATTGGGAACTATGGCTACACCTTC
TRBJ2-5	NA	TRBV5-1	TRBD2	CASSLAPGAASGSFQETQYF	TGCGCCAGCAGCTTGGCCCCGGGGGCCGCTAGCGGGTCGTTTCAAGAGACCCAGTACTTC
TRBJ1-3	NA	TRBV6-5	NA	CASSSPHGGGNTIYF	TGTGCCAGCAGCTCCCCGCACGGGGGGGGAAACACCATATATTTT
TRBJ2-7	once	TRBV4-1	NA	CASSRGDFRRTYEQYF	TGCGCCAGCAGCCGGGGGGACTTTCGACGGACCTACGAGCAGTACTTC
TRBJ2-5	NA	TRBV7-9	NA	CASSPMWREQETQYF	TGTGCCAGCAGCCCGATGTGGCGGGAACAAGAGACCCAGTACTTC
TRBJ2-1	NA	TRBV3-1/TRBV3-2	TRBD2	CASSPGLENEQFF	TGTGCCAGCAGCCCTGGACTAGAGAATGAGCAGTTCTTC
TRBJ1-2	NA	TRBV9	TRBD1	CASSPTGGAPYGYTF	TGTGCCAGCAGCCCCACAGGGGGCGCCCCCTATGGCTACACCTTC
TRBJ2-7	NA	TRBV5-1	NA	CASSLGYEQYF	TGCGCCAGCAGCTTGGGCTACGAGCAGTACTTC
TRBJ1-1	NA	TRBV19	NA	CASSHVNTEAFF	TGTGCCAGTAGCCATGTGAACACTGAAGCTTTCTTT
TRBJ2-3	NA	TRBV5-1	NA	CASGIGQRTDTQYF	TGCGCCAGCGGCATAGGACAGCGCACAGATACGCAGTATTTT
TRBJ1-2	NA	TRBV6-1	TRBD1	CASSARDRGLTSSGYTF	TGTGCCAGCAGTGCCCGGGACAGGGGACTTACGTCTTCGGGCTACACCTTC
TRBJ2-2	NA	TRBV30	TRBD2	CAWGTSGRFGGELFF	TGTGCCTGGGGGACTAGCGGGAGATTTGGCGGGGAGCTGTTTTTT
TRBJ2-7	NA	TRBV19	TRBD1	CPSGTGSHEQYF	TGCCCCTCGGGGACAGGCTCCCACGAGCAGTACTTC
TRBJ2-3	NA	TRBV19	NA	CASSIRDSYTDTQYF	TGTGCCAGTAGTATCCGGGACTCATACACAGATACGCAGTATTTT
TRBJ1-1	NA	TRBV6-5	NA	CASSSKKRGTEAFF	TGTGCCAGCAGTTCTAAGAAAAGGGGCACTGAAGCTTTCTTT